This TCR beta chain was recorded in a study of regulatory dendritic cells for organ transplantation. Sorted T cells were CFSE-labeled and cultured around 5 days with allogeneic regulatory or mature dendritic cells at 1:10. With regard to this clone: The target antigen is unknown.

The method was immunoSEQ multiplex PCR; TCRdb's version includes in-frame clones alone and lacks a portion of them. The data hold 4,000 or so clones, with roughly three fifths observed a single time. Notes on the study in general: Considerable individual heterogeneity was seen in alloreactive memory CD8+ T cells.

Germline V lookup: CDR1 SEHNR, CDR2 FQNEAQ (reference sequence). The CDR3 runs to 14 residues. V gave up 4 bases and J gave up 5 bases, with 15 bases separating them. This sequence joins TRBV7-9 and TRBJ2-7; tentatively, D is TRBD1 (6 bases). The source is a human donor in good health. Material for sequencing was memory CD8+ T cells from blood cultured with dendritic cells. Subset denoted: CD45RO+ memory T cells. The CDR3 here is CASSSRTGSDEQYF. The CDR3 DNA reads as TGTGCCAGCAGCTCTCGAACAGGGAGCGACGAGCAGTACTTC.